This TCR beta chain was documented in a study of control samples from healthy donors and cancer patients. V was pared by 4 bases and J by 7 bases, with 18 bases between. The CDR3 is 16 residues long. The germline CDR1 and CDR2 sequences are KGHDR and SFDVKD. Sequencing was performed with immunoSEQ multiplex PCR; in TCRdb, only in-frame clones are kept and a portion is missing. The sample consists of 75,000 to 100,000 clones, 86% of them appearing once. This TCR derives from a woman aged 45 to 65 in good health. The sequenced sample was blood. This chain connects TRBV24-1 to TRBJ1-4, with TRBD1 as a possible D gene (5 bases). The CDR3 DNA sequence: TGTGCCACCAGTGACCCCCCCACCTTAAGGGGTGAAAAACTGTTTTTT. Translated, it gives CATSDPPTLRGEKLFF.